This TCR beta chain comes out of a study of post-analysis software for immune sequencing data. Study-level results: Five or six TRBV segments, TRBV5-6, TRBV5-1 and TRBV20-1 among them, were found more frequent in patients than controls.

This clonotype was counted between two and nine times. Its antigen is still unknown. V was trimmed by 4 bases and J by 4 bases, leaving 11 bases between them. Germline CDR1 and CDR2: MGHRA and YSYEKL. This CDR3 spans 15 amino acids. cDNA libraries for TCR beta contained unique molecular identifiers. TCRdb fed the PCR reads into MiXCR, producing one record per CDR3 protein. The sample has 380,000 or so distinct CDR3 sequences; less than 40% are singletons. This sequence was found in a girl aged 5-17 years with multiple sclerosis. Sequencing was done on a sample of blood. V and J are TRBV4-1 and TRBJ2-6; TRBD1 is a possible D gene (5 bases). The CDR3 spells CASSLQGGGANVLTF. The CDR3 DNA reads TGCGCCAGCAGCCTCCAGGGTGGAGGGGCCAACGTCCTGACTTTC.